These 16 T cell receptor beta chains share one sample of origin, sequenced in a study of cytomegalovirus exposure and HLA in healthy donors. TCRdb keeps only in-frame clones here, not all; method: immunoSEQ multiplex PCR. The sample records around 160,000 clones, approximately 80% being singletons. The sequenced sample was PBMCs. The source is a man in his thirties or forties in good health and CMV-seropositive.

This chain uses TRBV5-8 with TRBJ2-3; 7 bases fit TRBD2. The CDR3 is made up of 14 amino acids. Germline CDR1 and CDR2: SGHTS and YDEGEE. V lost 1 base to trimming and J lost 4 bases; unmatched junction nucleotides: 3. DNA for the CDR3: TGTGCCAGCAGCTTGACTAGCGTGGCAGATACGCAGTATTTT. This translates into CASSLTSVADTQYF.

This clone appeared a single time. This chain connects TRBV7-8 to TRBJ1-2; weak D call: TRBD1 (6 bases). V lost 1 base, J lost 1 base, and 10 bases lay in between. There are 15 residues in the CDR3. Germline CDR1 reads SGHVS; CDR2 reads FQNEAQ. This CDR3 reads CASSLVGGVNYGYTF. The DNA for the CDR3 is TGTGCCAGCAGCTTAGTAGGGGGAGTTAACTATGGCTACACCTTC.

This chain links TRBV30 with TRBJ1-6, with D hard to call. CDR1 is GTSNPN and CDR2 is SVGIG in the germline V gene (reference sequence). The CDR3 totals 12 residues. Trimming took off 4 bases at V and 11 bases at J, with 12 bases between the two ends. As DNA, the CDR3 is TGTGCCTGGACCGGGAGGAGGCCACCCCTCCACTTT. Translating gives CAWTGRRPPLHF.

The chain joins TRBV27 to TRBJ1-2; 11 nucleotides match TRBD1. V lost 4 bases, J lost 1 base, and 11 bases stayed unmatched. Per the germline V gene, CDR1 is MNHEY and CDR2 is SMNVEV (reference sequence). This CDR3 has 18 amino acids. CDR3 amino acids: CASSYSGTGGPFNYGYTF. The CDR3 region has the DNA TGTGCCAGCAGTTATTCCGGGACAGGGGGACCATTTAACTATGGCTACACCTTC.

CDR3 bases: TGTGCCAGCAGCTTAGCGGGCAGGGGTGGGGTCGGCGAGCAGTACTTC. Translation gives CASSLAGRGGVGEQYF. J is TRBJ2-7 and V is TRBV7-2; TRBD1 might be the D (6 bases). Germline values: CDR1 SGHTA, CDR2 FQGNSA. The CDR3 extends over 16 amino acids. The V end was cut by 0 bases, the J end by 6 bases, with 18 bases between.

The V gene is TRBV4-3, the J gene TRBJ2-3, with TRBD2 as a possible D gene (6 bases). Germline lookup yields CDR1 LGHNA and CDR2 YSLEER. This CDR3 comprises 16 residues. V was trimmed by 4 bases and J by 6 bases, leaving 20 bases between them. CDR3 amino acids: CASSPQSSGPPDTQYF. The CDR3 DNA reads TGCGCCAGCAGCCCTCAGTCGAGCGGGCCCCCGGATACGCAGTATTTT.

This clone was observed at least ten times. The J gene is TRBJ2-3, the V gene TRBV5-1; D gene uncertain. Looked up from germline, CDR1 is SGHRS and CDR2 is YFSETQ. The CDR3 totals 13 residues. V dropped 4 bases and J dropped 5 bases, with 11 bases sitting between them. CDR3 protein: CASSTEVGDTQYF. The CDR3 DNA reads TGCGCCAGCAGCACCGAGGTAGGAGATACGCAGTATTTT.

This chain joins TRBV7-6 and TRBJ1-2; D gene unclear. The CDR3 sequence is 13 residues long. Germline V gene lookup returns CDR1 SGHVS and CDR2 FNYEAQ. Deletions cut 8 bases from V and 1 base from J, with 11 bases between. CDR3 nucleotides: TGTGCCAGCGGACTTTCCCGTAACTATGGCTACACCTTC. It translates to CASGLSRNYGYTF. Supplemented by reference TRBV7-6 and TRBJ1-2, the full variable domain reads GAGVSQSPRYKVTKRGQDVALRCDPISGHVSLYWYRQALGQGPEFLTYFNYEAQQDKSGLPNDRFSAERPEGSISTLTIQRTEQRDSAMYRCASGLSRNYGYTFGSGTRLTVV.

The V gene is TRBV9, the J gene TRBJ2-7; D unresolved. CDR1 and CDR2 from the germline V gene are SGDLS and YYNGEE. Trimming cost V 2 bases and J 2 bases, with 11 bases left between them. The CDR3 runs 14 residues. The CDR3 loop reads CASSVRSTTYEQYF. In DNA form, the CDR3 reads TGTGCCAGCAGCGTCAGGTCAACCACCTACGAGCAGTACTTC.

The J gene is TRBJ1-3, the V gene TRBV19; no firm D call. Trimming removed 7 bases from V and 2 bases from J, with 12 bases in between. Per germline, CDR1 LNHDA and CDR2 SQIVND (reference sequence). This CDR3 contains 14 residues. In nucleotides, the CDR3 is TGTGCCAGTATGCGAGGATCCCCTGGAAACACCATATATTTT. As protein: CASMRGSPGNTIYF.

The chain employs TRBV6-5 and TRBJ1-2; D unclear. The V gene's germline CDR1 is MNHEY and CDR2 SVGAGI. There are 13 residues in the CDR3. Deletions cut 6 bases from V and 2 bases from J, with 10 bases between. The CDR3 nucleotides read TGTGCCAGCAGCCCCGAGAAAAACTATGGCTACACCTTC. Residues: CASSPEKNYGYTF.

The CDR3 nucleotides read TGTGCCAGCAGCTTAGATTATCACAGGCAAGAGACCCAGTACTTC. Its protein product is CASSLDYHRQETQYF. The gene calls are TRBV11-3 and TRBJ2-5; D possibly corresponds to TRBD1 (5 bases). The CDR3 totals 15 residues. Per the germline V gene, CDR1 is SGHNT and CDR2 is YENEEA. The V gene lost 0 bases and the J gene lost 2 bases, with 10 bases spanning the gap. Variable domain in full (rest from reference TRBV11-3 and TRBJ2-5): EAGVVQSPRYKIIEKKQPVAFWCNPISGHNTLYWYLQNLGQGPELLIRYENEEAVDDSQLPKDRFSAERLKGVDSTLKIQPAELGDSAVYLCASSLDYHRQETQYFGPGTRLLVL.

The V gene is TRBV9, the J gene TRBJ2-1, with D possibly being TRBD2 (6 bases). Trimming left V 0 bases short and J 5 bases short, with 12 bases between. The CDR3 covers 15 residues. Germline-derived CDR1 and CDR2 are SGDLS and YYNGEE. Here the CDR3 DNA reads TGTGCCAGCAGCGTAGGTAGCGGACCACACAATGAGCAGTTCTTC. The encoded protein is CASSVGSGPHNEQFF.

This chain joins TRBV9 and TRBJ2-7; tentative D call: TRBD1 (6 bases). CDR1 is SGDLS, CDR2 YYNGEE, per germline. V dropped 0 bases and J dropped 5 bases, with 15 bases sitting between them. The CDR3 covers 15 residues. CDR3 residues: CASSVESGAPDEQYF. The CDR3 DNA reads as TGTGCCAGCAGCGTAGAGTCAGGGGCCCCCGACGAGCAGTACTTC.

The V call is TRBV4-1, the J call TRBJ1-5, with a tentative D call TRBD1 (6 bases). This CDR3 contains 17 residues. Trimming removed 0 bases at V and 7 bases at J, with 19 bases between. The V gene's germline CDR1 is MGHRA and CDR2 YSYEKL. The CDR3 loop reads CASSQEAGGGARQPQHF. CDR3 coding DNA: TGCGCCAGCAGCCAAGAGGCCGGGGGGGGCGCACGGCAGCCCCAGCATTTT.

This chain uses TRBV9 with TRBJ1-2; no clear D gene. The CDR3 is made up of 13 amino acids. V lost 0 bases, J lost 6 bases, and 9 bases lay in between. Looked up from germline, CDR1 is SGDLS and CDR2 is YYNGEE. This CDR3 is CASSVGYTDGYTF. The DNA for the CDR3 is TGTGCCAGCAGCGTAGGCTATACGGATGGCTACACCTTC. Full variable domain (rest looked up from reference TRBV9 and TRBJ1-2): DSGVTQTPKHLITATGQRVTLRCSPRSGDLSVYWYQQSLDQGLQFLIQYYNGEERAKGNILERFSAQQFPDLHSELNLSSLELGDSALYFCASSVGYTDGYTFGSGTRLTVV.